The table lists the clone carrying this TCR beta chain with many counts. Its antigen is undetermined. The data were taken from a study of spatial heterogeneity in lung cancer. Study as a whole: A module score for T cells, taken from matched bulk RNA-seq, correlated strongly with TCR transcript counts in tumor regions. Study results and caveats: Expanded intratumoral alpha and beta TCR counts tracked tumor mutation counts. The estimated TCR-seq coverage of tumor T cells amounted to approximately 7.1% when looking at alpha chains and less than 15% when looking at beta chains.

Time point here: sample taken at primary tumor resection. TCRdb itself ran the 5' RACE reads through MiXCR, one entry per CDR3 protein. This sample yields some 5,000 distinct CDR3 sequences, of which around 13% are seen a single time; roughly 9.1% belongs to the top ten. Here the sequenced sample was lung tumor tissue, taken at surgery. The receptor comes from a female donor with early-stage non-small cell lung cancer.

The CDR3 here is CASSKAGERETQYF. CDR3 sequence (DNA): TGTGCCAGCAGCAAAGCGGGGGAGAGAGAGACCCAGTACTTC. The V call is TRBV11-1, the J call TRBJ2-5; TRBD2 aligns across 8 bases. V lost 5 bases to trimming and J lost 4 bases; unmatched junction nucleotides: 6. There are 14 residues in the CDR3. CDR1 and CDR2 from the germline V gene are SGHAT and FQDESV (reference sequence).